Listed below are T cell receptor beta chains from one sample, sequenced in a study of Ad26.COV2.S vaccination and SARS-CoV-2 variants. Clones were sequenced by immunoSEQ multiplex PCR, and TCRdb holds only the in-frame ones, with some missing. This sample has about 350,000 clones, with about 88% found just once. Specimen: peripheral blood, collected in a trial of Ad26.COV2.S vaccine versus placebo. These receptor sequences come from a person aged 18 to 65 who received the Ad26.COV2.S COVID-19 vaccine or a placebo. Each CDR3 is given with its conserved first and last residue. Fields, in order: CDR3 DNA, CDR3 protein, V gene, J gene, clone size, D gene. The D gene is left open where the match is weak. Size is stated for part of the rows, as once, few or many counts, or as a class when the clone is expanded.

TGTGCCACCAACCCACAGGGGGAGAACACTGAAGCTTTCTTT	CATNPQGENTEAFF	TRBV15	TRBJ1-1	NA	TRBD1
TGTGCCAGCAGACAAGGGACAGGGGCATGGTACGAGCAGTACTTC	CASRQGTGAWYEQYF	TRBV27	TRBJ2-7	NA	TRBD1
TGTGCCAGCAGCCCGACAAGATCGAACACCGGGGAGCTGTTTTTT	CASSPTRSNTGELFF	TRBV3-1/TRBV3-2	TRBJ2-2	NA	NA
TGTGCCTGGAAAATCCCTCGGGGAGGGAGCGAAAAACTGTTTTTT	CAWKIPRGGSEKLFF	TRBV30	TRBJ1-4	NA	NA
TGCGCCAGCAGCTTGGCCGGGCAAATCTATAATTCACCCCTCCACTTT	CASSLAGQIYNSPLHF	TRBV5-1	TRBJ1-6	NA	NA
TGCGCCAGCAGCTCCAACCCCGGACAGGGGGCGGATGGCTACACCTTC	CASSSNPGQGADGYTF	TRBV5-1	TRBJ1-2	NA	TRBD1
TGTGCCACCAGCAGCACAACTTCGGGTTTCGGCTACACCTTC	CATSSTTSGFGYTF	TRBV15	TRBJ1-2	NA	NA
TGTGCCAGTAGCCTTCGGGGTTTTACAGGCGCCGATCAAGAGACCCAGTACTTC	CASSLRGFTGADQETQYF	TRBV19	TRBJ2-5	NA	NA
TGTGCCAGCAGCTGGGGAGCGGGGGGGCCCTACGAGCAGTACTTC	CASSWGAGGPYEQYF	TRBV7-6	TRBJ2-7	once	TRBD2
TGTGCCAGCAGTTACGCCTCGTTTTATCAGCCCCAGCATTTT	CASSYASFYQPQHF	TRBV6-2/TRBV6-3	TRBJ1-5	NA	NA
TGTGCCAGCAGCCTCGGGACAGGTAGAGGCGGGGAGCTGTTTTTT	CASSLGTGRGGELFF	TRBV7-9	TRBJ2-2	NA	TRBD1
TGTGCCAGCAGCCGGGGGGAAAGGACCTACAATGAGCAGTTCTTC	CASSRGERTYNEQFF	TRBV7-6	TRBJ2-1	NA	TRBD2
TGTGCCAGCTCACCTAGCGGGGGGGACACAGATACGCAGTATTTT	CASSPSGGDTDTQYF	TRBV18	TRBJ2-3	NA	TRBD2
TGTGCCAGCAGCTTCGGGAGGACCTACGAGCAGTACTTC	CASSFGRTYEQYF	TRBV7-6	TRBJ2-7	NA	TRBD2
TGTGCCAGCGCGGGACAGGGGGGCGGTGAGCAGTTCTTC	CASAGQGGGEQFF	TRBV6-4	TRBJ2-1	few	TRBD1
TGCGCCAGCAGCGGACTAGCGGGGAGTCTAGCCAAAAACATTCAGTACTTC	CASSGLAGSLAKNIQYF	TRBV10-2	TRBJ2-4	NA	TRBD2
TGTGCCAGCAGTTTTGGGCAGGACGAGCAGTACTTC	CASSFGQDEQYF	TRBV12-3/TRBV12-4	TRBJ2-7	NA	NA
TGTGCCAGCAGTGACCCCGTGGGGAAGGGTAAAGACTATGGCTACACCTTC	CASSDPVGKGKDYGYTF	TRBV6-1	TRBJ1-2	few	NA
TGTGCCAGCAGTGACGGCCCCTACGAGCAGTACTTC	CASSDGPYEQYF	TRBV2	TRBJ2-7	NA	NA
TGTGCCAGCAGCTCCACAGCAGATACGCAGTATTTT	CASSSTADTQYF	TRBV7-8	TRBJ2-3	NA	NA
TGTGCCAGCAGTTTACAAAGGGGGGCGAGCAATCAGCCCCAGCATTTT	CASSLQRGASNQPQHF	TRBV28	TRBJ1-5	NA	NA
TGTGCCAGCAGCCTCGGGCCAAACACAGATACGCAGTATTTT	CASSLGPNTDTQYF	TRBV5-6	TRBJ2-3	NA	NA
TGTGCCTGGAGCCTAGAGAGCTCTGGAAACACCATATATTTT	CAWSLESSGNTIYF	TRBV30	TRBJ1-3	NA	NA
TGTGCCAGCAGCTTTTCGACAGGGAGAGGTGAAAAACTGTTTTTT	CASSFSTGRGEKLFF	TRBV7-9	TRBJ1-4	NA	TRBD1
TGTGCCAGCAGCTTAGGTGCAGGGAACACAGATACGCAGTATTTT	CASSLGAGNTDTQYF	TRBV11-2	TRBJ2-3	NA	NA
TGTGCCAGCAGTCTCCCGGGACAGGGAATCGAAAAACTGTTTTTT	CASSLPGQGIEKLFF	TRBV6-2/TRBV6-3	TRBJ1-4	NA	TRBD1
TGTGCCAGCAGCTTACCTCCAGCGGACACCGGGGAGCTGTTTTTT	CASSLPPADTGELFF	TRBV7-2	TRBJ2-2	NA	NA
TGTGCCAGCAGTCCGCACCTGACCGAAGAGCAGTTCTTC	CASSPHLTEEQFF	TRBV12-3/TRBV12-4	TRBJ2-1	NA	NA
TGTGCCAGCAGCGTAGAACAGAACAATGAGCAGTTCTTC	CASSVEQNNEQFF	TRBV9	TRBJ2-1	NA	NA
TGTGCCAGCAGCTTAGAAATTGGACAGGGTATCTACAATGAGCAGTTCTTC	CASSLEIGQGIYNEQFF	TRBV7-2	TRBJ2-1	NA	TRBD1
TGTGCCAGCAACCGACTAGGAGGGGGCGGGGAGCTGTTTTTT	CASNRLGGGGELFF	TRBV6-6	TRBJ2-2	NA	NA
TGTGCCAGCAGCTTAGGCGATCGGCAGCCCCAGCATTTT	CASSLGDRQPQHF	TRBV11-2	TRBJ1-5	NA	NA
TGCGCCAGCAGCGAGGGGGTAGACATTCAGTACTTC	CASSEGVDIQYF	TRBV5-1	TRBJ2-4	NA	NA
TGTGCCAGCAGCCCCCGCCGGGACAGAACAACTAATGAAAAACTGTTTTTT	CASSPRRDRTTNEKLFF	TRBV9	TRBJ1-4	NA	TRBD1
TGTGCCAGCAGCTTAGGACGAAACAATGAGCAGTTCTTC	CASSLGRNNEQFF	TRBV7-8	TRBJ2-1	NA	NA
TGTGCCAGCTCACCCGCAGGGGAGGGGAGCAATCAGCCCCAGCATTTT	CASSPAGEGSNQPQHF	TRBV18	TRBJ1-5	NA	NA
TGTGCCAGCAGCCAAGGATCCGGACTAACAGGTATATACAATGAGCAGTTCTTC	CASSQGSGLTGIYNEQFF	TRBV3-1/TRBV3-2	TRBJ2-1	NA	NA
TGTGCCAGCAGCTCGAGCAGGTCCGTGGAGACCCAGTACTTC	CASSSSRSVETQYF	TRBV7-9	TRBJ2-5	NA	NA
TGTGCCAGCAGTTCGGGGGGGTATGGCTACACCTTC	CASSSGGYGYTF	TRBV12-3/TRBV12-4	TRBJ1-2	NA	NA
TGTGCCTGGAGTTTCCTACTTGAATCCAATGAGCAGTTCTTC	CAWSFLLESNEQFF	TRBV30	TRBJ2-1	once	NA
TGTGCCAGCAGTTGGGGCGGGGACCACAATGAGCAGTTCTTC	CASSWGGDHNEQFF	TRBV5-4	TRBJ2-1	NA	NA
TGTGCCAGGAGTCCGGGACAGGGCTCCTACAATGAGCAGTTCTTC	CARSPGQGSYNEQFF	TRBV27	TRBJ2-1	once	TRBD1
TGTGCCAGCAGCCCCGAGGGGGGACATGGAAATCAGCCCCAGCATTTT	CASSPEGGHGNQPQHF	TRBV3-1/TRBV3-2	TRBJ1-5	NA	NA
TGTGCCAGTAGTTCCGACAGAGATGTCACTGAAGCTTTCTTT	CASSSDRDVTEAFF	TRBV19	TRBJ1-1	NA	NA
TGTGCCTGGACCTCCGGGCTAGCGGACCTCACAGATACGCAGTATTTT	CAWTSGLADLTDTQYF	TRBV30	TRBJ2-3	NA	TRBD2
TGTGCCTGGAGCCCAGGACTAGCGGGAACCTACGAGCAGTACTTC	CAWSPGLAGTYEQYF	TRBV30	TRBJ2-7	NA	TRBD2
TGCGCCAGCAGCTTGGGTTCAGGCTGGAGCACAGATACGCAGTATTTT	CASSLGSGWSTDTQYF	TRBV5-1	TRBJ2-3	few	NA
TGCGCCAGCAGAAACCCTAGGCGCCACACAGATACGCAGTATTTT	CASRNPRRHTDTQYF	TRBV10-1	TRBJ2-3	few	NA
TGTGCCAGTACTGACAGGGTCGGCACAGATACGCAGTATTTT	CASTDRVGTDTQYF	TRBV6-5	TRBJ2-3	NA	TRBD1
TGTGCCAGCAGGGACGGCTATGGCTACACCTTC	CASRDGYGYTF	TRBV2	TRBJ1-2	NA	NA
TGTGCCAGCAGTGGTGAGGGGCGGATCTCTGGAAACACCATATATTTT	CASSGEGRISGNTIYF	TRBV2	TRBJ1-3	NA	NA
TGTGCCACCGCCGCCGGGGGGACCGGTTACGCCATTCAGTACTTC	CATAAGGTGYAIQYF	TRBV15	TRBJ2-4	once	TRBD2